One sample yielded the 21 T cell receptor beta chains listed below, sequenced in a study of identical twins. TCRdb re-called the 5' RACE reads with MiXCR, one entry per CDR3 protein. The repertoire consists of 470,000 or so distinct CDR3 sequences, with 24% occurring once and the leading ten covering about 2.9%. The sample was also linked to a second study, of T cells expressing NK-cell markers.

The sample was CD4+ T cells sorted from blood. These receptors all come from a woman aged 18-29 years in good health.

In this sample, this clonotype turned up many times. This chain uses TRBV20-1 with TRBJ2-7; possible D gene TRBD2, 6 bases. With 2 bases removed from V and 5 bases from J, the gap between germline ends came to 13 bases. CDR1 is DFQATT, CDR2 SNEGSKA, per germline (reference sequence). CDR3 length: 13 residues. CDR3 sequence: CSARYGSHDEQYF. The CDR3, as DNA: TGCAGTGCTAGATACGGGAGTCACGACGAGCAGTACTTC.

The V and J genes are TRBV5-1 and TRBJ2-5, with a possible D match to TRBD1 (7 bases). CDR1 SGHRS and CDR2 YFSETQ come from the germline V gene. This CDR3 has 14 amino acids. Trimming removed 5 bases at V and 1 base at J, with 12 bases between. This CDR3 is CASRGGQPQETQYF. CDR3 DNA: TGCGCCAGCAGGGGGGGACAGCCCCAAGAGACCCAGTACTTC.

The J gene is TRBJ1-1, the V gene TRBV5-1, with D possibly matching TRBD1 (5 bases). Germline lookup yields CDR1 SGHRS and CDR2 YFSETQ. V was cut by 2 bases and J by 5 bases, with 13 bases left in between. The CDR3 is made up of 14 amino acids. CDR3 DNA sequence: TGCGCCAGCAGCTTTCCAGGGAGCGGGACTGAAGCTTTCTTT. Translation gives CASSFPGSGTEAFF.

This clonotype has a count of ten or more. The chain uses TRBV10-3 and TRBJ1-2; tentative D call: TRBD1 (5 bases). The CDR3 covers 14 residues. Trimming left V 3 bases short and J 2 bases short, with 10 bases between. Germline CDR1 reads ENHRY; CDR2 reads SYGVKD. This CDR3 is CAISDVQANYGYTF. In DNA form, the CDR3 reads TGTGCCATCAGTGATGTACAGGCCAACTATGGCTACACCTTC.

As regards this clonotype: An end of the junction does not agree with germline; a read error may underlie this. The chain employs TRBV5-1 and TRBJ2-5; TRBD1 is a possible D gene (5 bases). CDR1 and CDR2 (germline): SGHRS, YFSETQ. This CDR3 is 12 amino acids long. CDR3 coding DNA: TGTGCCAGCAGTTTTGCAGGGGAGACCCAGTACTTC. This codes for CASSFAGETQYF.

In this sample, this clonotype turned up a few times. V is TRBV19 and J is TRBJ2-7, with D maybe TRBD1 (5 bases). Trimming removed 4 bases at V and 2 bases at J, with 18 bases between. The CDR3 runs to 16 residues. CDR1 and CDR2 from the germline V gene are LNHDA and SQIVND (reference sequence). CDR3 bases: TGTGCCAGTAGTAGGGTTGGAGACAGAGACACCTACGAGCAGTACTTC. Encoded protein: CASSRVGDRDTYEQYF.

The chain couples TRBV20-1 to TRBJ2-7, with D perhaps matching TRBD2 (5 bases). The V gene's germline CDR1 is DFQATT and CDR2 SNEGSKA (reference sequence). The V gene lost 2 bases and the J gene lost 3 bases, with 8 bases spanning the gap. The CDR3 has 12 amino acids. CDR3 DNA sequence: TGCAGTGCTAGATCGAGGGTCTACGAGCAGTACTTC. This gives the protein CSARSRVYEQYF.

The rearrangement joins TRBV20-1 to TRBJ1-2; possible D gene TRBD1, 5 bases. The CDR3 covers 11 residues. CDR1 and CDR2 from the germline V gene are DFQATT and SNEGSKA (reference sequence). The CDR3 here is CAGTEPYGYTF. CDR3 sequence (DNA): TGCGCAGGGACGGAACCCTATGGCTACACCTTC.

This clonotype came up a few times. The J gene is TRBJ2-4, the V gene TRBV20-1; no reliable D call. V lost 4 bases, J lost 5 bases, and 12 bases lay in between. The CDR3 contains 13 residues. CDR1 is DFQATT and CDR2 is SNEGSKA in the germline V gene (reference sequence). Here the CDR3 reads CSATQYFENIQYF. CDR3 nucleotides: TGCAGTGCTACCCAGTACTTTGAAAACATTCAGTACTTC.

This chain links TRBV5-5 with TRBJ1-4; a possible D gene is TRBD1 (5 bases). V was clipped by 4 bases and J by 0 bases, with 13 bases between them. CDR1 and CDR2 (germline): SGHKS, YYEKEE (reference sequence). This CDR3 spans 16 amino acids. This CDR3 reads CASSRDVGATNEKLFF. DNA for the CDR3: TGTGCCAGCAGCCGGGACGTAGGTGCAACTAATGAAAAACTGTTTTTT.

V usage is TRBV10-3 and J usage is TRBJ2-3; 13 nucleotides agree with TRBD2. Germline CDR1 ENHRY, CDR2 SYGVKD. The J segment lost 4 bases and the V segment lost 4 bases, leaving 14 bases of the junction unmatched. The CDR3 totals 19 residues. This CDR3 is CAISGGNRLAGGSSDTQYF. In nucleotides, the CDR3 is TGTGCCATCAGTGGGGGAAACAGACTAGCGGGAGGATCTTCAGATACGCAGTATTTT.

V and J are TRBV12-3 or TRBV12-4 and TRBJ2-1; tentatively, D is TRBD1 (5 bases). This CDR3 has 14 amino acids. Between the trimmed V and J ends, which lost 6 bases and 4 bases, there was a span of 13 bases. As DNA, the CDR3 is TGTGCCAGCAGGCCCTCCTCAGGGTACAATGAGCAGTTCTTC. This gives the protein CASRPSSGYNEQFF.

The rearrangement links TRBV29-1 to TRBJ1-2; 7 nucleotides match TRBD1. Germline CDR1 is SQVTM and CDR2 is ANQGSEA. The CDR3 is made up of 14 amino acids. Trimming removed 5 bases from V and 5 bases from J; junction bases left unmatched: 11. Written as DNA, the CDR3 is TGCAGCGTTACCTCGACAGGGTTGGAGTATGGCTACACCTTC. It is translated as CSVTSTGLEYGYTF.

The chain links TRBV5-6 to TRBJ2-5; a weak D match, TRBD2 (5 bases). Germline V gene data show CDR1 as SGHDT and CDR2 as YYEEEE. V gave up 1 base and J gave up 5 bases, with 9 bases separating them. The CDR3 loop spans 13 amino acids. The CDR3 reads CASSLPGIETQYF. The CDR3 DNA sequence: TGTGCCAGCAGCTTGCCCGGGATCGAGACCCAGTACTTC.

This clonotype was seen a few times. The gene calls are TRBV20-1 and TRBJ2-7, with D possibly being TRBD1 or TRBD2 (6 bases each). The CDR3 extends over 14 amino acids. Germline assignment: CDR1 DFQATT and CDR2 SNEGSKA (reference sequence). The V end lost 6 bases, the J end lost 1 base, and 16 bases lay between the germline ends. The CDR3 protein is CSALPEGHSYEQYF. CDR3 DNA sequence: TGCAGTGCCCTGCCGGAGGGACATTCCTACGAGCAGTACTTC.

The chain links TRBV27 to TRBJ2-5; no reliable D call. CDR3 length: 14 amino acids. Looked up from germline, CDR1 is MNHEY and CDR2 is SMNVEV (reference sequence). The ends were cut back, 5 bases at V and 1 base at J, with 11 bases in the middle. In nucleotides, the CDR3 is TGTGCCAGCAGTCCCCGGGTAATCCAAGAGACCCAGTACTTC. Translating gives CASSPRVIQETQYF.

The CDR3 region is CASSPWPSGASTDTQYF. In nucleotides, the CDR3 is TGTGCCAGCAGTCCTTGGCCTAGCGGGGCTAGCACAGATACGCAGTATTTT. The gene calls are TRBV12-3 or TRBV12-4 and TRBJ2-3; 9 nucleotides agree with TRBD2. The CDR3 is 17 amino acids. J lost 0 bases, V lost 5 bases, and 9 bases had no gene match.

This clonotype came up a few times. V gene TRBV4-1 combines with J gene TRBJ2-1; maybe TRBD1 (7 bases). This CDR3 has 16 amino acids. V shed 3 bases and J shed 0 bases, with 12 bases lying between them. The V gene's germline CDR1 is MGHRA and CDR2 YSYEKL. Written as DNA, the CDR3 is TGCGCCAGCAGCCAGAACAGGGGACTCTCCTACAATGAGCAGTTCTTC. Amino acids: CASSQNRGLSYNEQFF.

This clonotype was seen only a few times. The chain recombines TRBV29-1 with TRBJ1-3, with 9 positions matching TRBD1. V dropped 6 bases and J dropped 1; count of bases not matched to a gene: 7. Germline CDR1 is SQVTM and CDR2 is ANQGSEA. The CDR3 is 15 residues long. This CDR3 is CSVMGQGISGNTIYF. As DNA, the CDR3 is TGCAGCGTGATGGGACAGGGTATTTCTGGAAACACCATATATTTT.

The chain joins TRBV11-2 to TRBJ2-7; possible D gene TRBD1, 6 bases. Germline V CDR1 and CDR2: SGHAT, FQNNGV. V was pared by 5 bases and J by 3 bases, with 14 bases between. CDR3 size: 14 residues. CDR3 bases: TGTGCCAGCAGCGGCCTTCAGGGGAACTACGAGCAGTACTTC. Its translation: CASSGLQGNYEQYF.

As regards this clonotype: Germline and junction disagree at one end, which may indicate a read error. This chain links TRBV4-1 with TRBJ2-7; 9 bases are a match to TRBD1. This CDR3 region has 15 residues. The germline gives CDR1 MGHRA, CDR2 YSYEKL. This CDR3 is CASGQAGQGYREQYF. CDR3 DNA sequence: TGCGCCAGCGGCCAAGCCGGACAGGGGTACCGCGAGCAGTACTTC.